Below are 8 T cell receptor beta chains sequenced from a single sample in a study of beta chain features in type 1 diabetes. Overall study results and limits: Shorter TCRB CDR3s, moderately but significantly so, were found in Type 1 diabetes patients in all four CD4+ subsets.

Which antigens these TCRs recognize remains unknown. Investigators reverse transcribed all isolated RNA, so they sequenced expressed TCRB transcripts. The table came from immunoSEQ multiplex PCR; TCRdb's copy has only in-frame clones and leaves some out. The sample includes around 130,000 clones, less than 20% of them seen just once. Sequencing used central memory CD4+ T cells from blood. All receptors come from a man aged 25-40 years with type 1 diabetes.

This clone was picked up a small number of times. A much larger clone differs from this one at a single base, so this may be a read error. This chain links TRBV29-1 with TRBJ2-7; no clear D gene. The germline gives CDR1 SQVTM, CDR2 ANQGSEA. The CDR3 extends over 13 amino acids. The V and J ends lost 7 bases and 4 bases respectively, with 17 bases between them. CDR3 residues: CSGIRFTGYEQYF. Here the CDR3 DNA reads TGCAGCGGCATTCGATTTACGGGTTACGAGCAGTACTTC.

This clone was observed a handful of times. The V and J genes are TRBV29-1 and TRBJ1-1; D remains ambiguous. V was pared by 7 bases and J by 4 bases, with 13 bases between. CDR1 SQVTM and CDR2 ANQGSEA come from the germline V gene. The CDR3 has 12 residues. CDR3 nucleotide sequence: TGCAGCGCCCCTCTAGTGACCACTGAAGCTTTCTTT. Translation gives CSAPLVTTEAFF.

The chain employs TRBV25-1 and TRBJ1-1; weak D call: TRBD1 (5 bases). The CDR3 covers 14 residues. V lost 3 bases, J lost 0 bases, and 8 bases lay in between. The germline V gene has CDR1 MGHDK and CDR2 SYGVNS. CDR3 DNA sequence: TGTGCCAGCAGTGATCTAGGGGTGAACACTGAAGCTTTCTTT. It yields the protein CASSDLGVNTEAFF.

A few counts support this clone. The chain uses TRBV7-2 and TRBJ2-7; 8 bases agree with TRBD2. Germline V gene lookup returns CDR1 SGHTA and CDR2 FQGNSA. With 2 bases clipped from V and 0 bases from J, the junction kept 3 bases outside the gene matches. The CDR3 has 15 amino acids. The CDR3 loop is CASSLTLAASYEQYF. The DNA of the CDR3 is TGTGCCAGCAGCTTAACACTAGCGGCCTCCTACGAGCAGTACTTC.

This clone was counted ten times or more. Other DNA sequences of this sample code for an identical CDR3. DNA for the CDR3: TGTGCCAGCAGCCTCCGGGACCCGACATACAATGAGCAGTTCTTC. This gives the protein CASSLRDPTYNEQFF. The chain employs TRBV7-2 and TRBJ2-1; D could derive from TRBD1 or TRBD2 (5 bases each). V was shortened by 5 bases and J by 4 bases, with 15 bases between the two germline ends. The CDR3 totals 15 residues. Per the germline V gene, CDR1 is SGHTA and CDR2 is FQGNSA.

V usage is TRBV29-1 and J usage is TRBJ2-1; 10 positions agree with TRBD1. Trimming removed 6 bases from V and 9 bases from J; junction bases left unmatched: 11. The CDR3 has 14 amino acids. The germline CDR1 and CDR2 sequences are SQVTM and ANQGSEA. The chain's CDR3 is CSVVPGQGTIEQFF. In DNA form, the CDR3 reads TGCAGCGTCGTACCGGGACAGGGGACTATTGAGCAGTTCTTC.

The genes are TRBV5-8 and TRBJ2-3; the D is unclear. This CDR3 region has 15 residues. Germline CDR1 reads SGHTS; CDR2 reads YDEGEE. V dropped 0 bases and J dropped 0 bases, with 8 bases sitting between them. The DNA for the CDR3 is TGTGCCAGCAGCTTGGGACAAACTAGCACAGATACGCAGTATTTT. This translates into CASSLGQTSTDTQYF.

This clone was counted a few times. The chain links TRBV14 to TRBJ2-5; no definite D call. CDR3 length: 14 residues. Trimming stripped 4 bases from V and 5 bases from J, with 14 bases between. Germline V lookup: CDR1 SGHDN, CDR2 FVKESK. CDR3 sequence (DNA): TGTGCCAGCAGCCGGTCAGGAGCAGTGGAGACCCAGTACTTC. It encodes CASSRSGAVETQYF. The full variable domain, in which reference TRBV14 and TRBJ2-5 provide the parts outside the CDR3, is EAGVTQFPSHSVIEKGQTVTLRCDPISGHDNLYWYRRVMGKEIKFLLHFVKESKQDESGMPNNRFLAERTGGTYSTLKVQPAELEDSGVYFCASSRSGAVETQYFGPGTRLLVL.